This paragraph covers one TCR beta chain sequence. This clone's antigen is unknown. No much larger clone exists at a distance of one base, and base qualities are not known. This record comes from a study of T-cell memory formation after mild COVID-19 (dated by TCRdb to about 2021). The study in broad terms: Most TCR sequence clusters were specific to one of the two donors. T-cell clones expanding and contracting after mild COVID-19 in two donors were tracked by longitudinal TCRalpha and TCRbeta repertoire sequencing. Two young, previously healthy adult volunteers, one female and one male, were included in the cohort. The investigation overall reported the following: Some responding clones were detected in pre-infection memory, suggesting pre-existing cross-reactive memory T cells joined the SARS-CoV-2 response. Whether the second-wave clones peaking on day 37 were SARS-CoV-2 specific was not confirmed. Only a couple of mild cases were covered in the study, and larger cohorts including severe cases with pre-infection samples were considered necessary. Contracting CD4+ clones were found mainly in CM and EM memory subsets, while CD8+ clones were enriched in EMRA. Balanced CD4/CD8 phenotypes were observed for clones contracting from day 15 to 85, whereas a bias towards CD4+ was observed for a second wave of clones expanding from day 15 to 37.

Ficoll-Paque density gradient centrifugation was used to isolate PBMCs. For sequencing, an Illumina NovaSeq 6000 was employed. Using 5'RACE with constant-segment primers, TCRalpha and TCRbeta cDNA libraries were constructed, with sample barcodes and unique molecular identifiers added in the process. RNA was extracted from every sample with Trizol reagent. Amplification of the libraries took two PCR steps, and the second step added a second sample barcode plus Illumina TruSeq adapters. Libraries were sequenced on an Illumina NovaSeq with 2 x 150 bp paired-end reads. The authors' pipeline ran thus. Demultiplexing of reads and collapsing into UMI-guided consensus sequences were performed with migec v1.2.7. Using mixcr v2.1.11, UMI consensuses were aligned to TRA and TRB V and J templates and then assembled into clonotypes. Expanded or contracted clonotypes were those called significant by both edgeR and NoisET, with noise models trained on biological replicates. edgeR calls used a false discovery rate-adjusted p below 0.01 and a log2 fold-change threshold of 1. As an exploratory analysis of dynamics, PCA with hierarchical clustering was applied to max-normalized trajectories of the 1000 most abundant clonotypes. Separately sequenced CD4+ and CD8+ repertoires were used to assign a CD4 or CD8 phenotype to each responding clone. TCRdb reprocessing: public reads trimmed at Q25 with fastp, clones called with MiXCR, in-frame beta chains kept. Each entry is one CDR3 protein sequence, shown with its most common DNA and genes. TCRdb's processing, not the authors' own work, is the source of the V and J calls. A total of more than 110,000 distinct CDR3 sequences appear in this sample, under 30% of them only once. Of the sample, around 22% falls within the top ten clones.

Sequencing was performed on PBMCs or a T cell subset sorted from them (not recorded which). The source of this sequence is an adult woman who had mild COVID-19 (a few samples of this study predate the infection). The sample titles of this study are shuffled in the database, so cell type and time point are left out; the donor was told from shared clones.

In nucleotides, the sequence is TGTGCCAGCCTGGTGACAGGGGATAACGAGCAGTACTTC. It codes for CASLVTGDNEQYF. The chain is encoded by TRBV7-9 joined to TRBJ2-7; 8 nucleotides in the junction match TRBD1. CDR3 length: 13 amino acids, cysteine to phenylalanine. Only CDR3 DNA is held: 39 bases, read in frame from base 1. In the germline V gene (reference sequence), CDR1 corresponds to SEHNR and CDR2 to FQNEAQ. Germline trimming: 8 bases from V, 5 bases from J; junction bases outside gene matches: 8.